This T cell receptor beta chain was documented in a study of PD-1 blockade in classical Hodgkin lymphoma. Study-wide results and limits: Whereas CD4+ TCR diversity had risen significantly by C4D1, CD8+ TCR diversity had not.

Comments on this clone: Its cognate antigen is unknown.

The CDR3 runs 12 residues. Germline assignment: CDR1 SGHDT and CDR2 YYEEEE. Deletions cut 0 bases from V and 7 bases from J, with 4 bases between. Profiling relied on immunoSEQ multiplex PCR, and the TCRdb table lists in-frame clones only, not all of them. The sample comprises about 62,000 clones, about 91% of which are singletons, and roughly an eighth rests with the top ten. Relapse after autologous stem cell transplantation occurred in every patient, and brentuximab vedotin exposure varied. Classifying best responses yielded complete response, partial response or progressive disease. The sequence was obtained from a human donor with classical Hodgkin lymphoma. The gene calls are TRBV5-6 and TRBJ1-4; D remains ambiguous. The specimen comprised peripheral blood mononuclear cells (PBMCs), sampled at baseline. CDR3 loop: CASSLAGEKLFF. The CDR3 DNA reads as TGTGCCAGCAGCTTGGCGGGTGAAAAACTGTTTTTT. The whole variable domain, filled in from reference TRBV5-6 and TRBJ1-4, reads DAGVTQSPTHLIKTRGQQVTLRCSPKSGHDTVSWYQQALGQGPQFIFQYYEEEERQRGNFPDRFSGHQFPNYSSELNVNALLLGDSALYLCASSLAGEKLFFGSGTQLSVL.